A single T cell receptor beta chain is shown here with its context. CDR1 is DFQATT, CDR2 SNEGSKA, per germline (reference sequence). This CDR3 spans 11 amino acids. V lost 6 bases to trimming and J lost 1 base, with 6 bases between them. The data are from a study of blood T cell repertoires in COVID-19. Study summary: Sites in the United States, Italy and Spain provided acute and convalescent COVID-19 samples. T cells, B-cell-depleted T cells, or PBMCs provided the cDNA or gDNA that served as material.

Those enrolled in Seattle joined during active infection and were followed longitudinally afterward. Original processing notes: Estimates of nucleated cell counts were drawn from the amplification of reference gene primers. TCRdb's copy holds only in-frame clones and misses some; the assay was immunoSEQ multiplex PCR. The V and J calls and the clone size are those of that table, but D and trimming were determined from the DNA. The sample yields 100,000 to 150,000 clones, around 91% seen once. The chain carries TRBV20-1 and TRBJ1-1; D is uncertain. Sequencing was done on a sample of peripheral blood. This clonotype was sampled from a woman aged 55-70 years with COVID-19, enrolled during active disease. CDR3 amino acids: CSAYRNTEAFF. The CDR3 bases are TGCAGTGCCTACAGGAACACTGAAGCTTTCTTT.